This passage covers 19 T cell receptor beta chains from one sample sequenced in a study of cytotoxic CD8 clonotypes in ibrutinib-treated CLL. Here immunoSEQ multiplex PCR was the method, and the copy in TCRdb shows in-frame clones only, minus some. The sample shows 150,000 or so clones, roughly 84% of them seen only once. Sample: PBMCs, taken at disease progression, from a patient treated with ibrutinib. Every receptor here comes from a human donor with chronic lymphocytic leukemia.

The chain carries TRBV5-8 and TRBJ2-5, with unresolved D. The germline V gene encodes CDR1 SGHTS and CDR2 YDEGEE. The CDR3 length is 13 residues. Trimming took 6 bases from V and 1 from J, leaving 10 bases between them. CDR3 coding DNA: TGTGCCAGCACCTTACAGACCCAAGAGACCCAGTACTTC. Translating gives CASTLQTQETQYF. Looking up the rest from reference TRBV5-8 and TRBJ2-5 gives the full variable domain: EAGVTQSPTHLIKTRGQQATLRCSPISGHTSVYWYQQALGLGLQFLLWYDEGEERNRGNFPPRFSGRQFPNYSSELNVNALELEDSALYLCASTLQTQETQYFGPGTRLLVL.

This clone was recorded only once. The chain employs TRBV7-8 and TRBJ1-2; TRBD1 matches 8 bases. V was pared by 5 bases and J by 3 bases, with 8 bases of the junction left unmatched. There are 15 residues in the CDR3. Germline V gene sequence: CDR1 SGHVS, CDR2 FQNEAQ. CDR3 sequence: CASSMDRAEDYGYTF. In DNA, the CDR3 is TGTGCCAGCAGCATGGACAGGGCGGAAGACTATGGCTACACCTTC.

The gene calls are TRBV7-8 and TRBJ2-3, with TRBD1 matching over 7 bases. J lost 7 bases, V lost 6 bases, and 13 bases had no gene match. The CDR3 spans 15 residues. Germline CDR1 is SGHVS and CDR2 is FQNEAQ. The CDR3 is CASRSTPSTGNTQYF. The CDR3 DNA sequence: TGTGCCAGCAGATCAACCCCCTCGACAGGGAATACGCAGTATTTT.

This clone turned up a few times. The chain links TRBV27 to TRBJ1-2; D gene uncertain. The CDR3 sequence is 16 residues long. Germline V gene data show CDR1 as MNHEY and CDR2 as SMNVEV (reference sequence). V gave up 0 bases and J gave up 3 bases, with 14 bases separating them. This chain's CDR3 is CASSLSLPQAHYGYTF. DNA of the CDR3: TGTGCCAGCAGTTTATCATTGCCACAAGCGCACTATGGCTACACCTTC.

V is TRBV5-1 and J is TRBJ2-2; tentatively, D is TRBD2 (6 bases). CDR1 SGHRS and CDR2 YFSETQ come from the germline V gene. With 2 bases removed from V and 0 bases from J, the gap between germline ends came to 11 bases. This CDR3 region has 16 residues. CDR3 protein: CASSLAAGANTGELFF. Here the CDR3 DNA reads TGCGCCAGCAGCTTAGCAGCGGGCGCGAACACCGGGGAGCTGTTTTTT.

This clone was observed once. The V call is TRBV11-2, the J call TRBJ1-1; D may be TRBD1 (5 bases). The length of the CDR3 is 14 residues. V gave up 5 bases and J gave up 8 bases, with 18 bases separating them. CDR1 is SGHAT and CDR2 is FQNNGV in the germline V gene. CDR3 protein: CASSVRPGHEEAFF. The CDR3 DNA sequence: TGTGCCAGCAGCGTAAGGCCGGGGCATGAGGAAGCTTTCTTT. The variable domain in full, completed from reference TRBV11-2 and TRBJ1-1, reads EAGVAQSPRYKIIEKRQSVAFWCNPISGHATLYWYQQILGQGPKLLIQFQNNGVVDDSQLPKDRFSAERLKGVDSTLKIQPAKLEDSAVYLCASSVRPGHEEAFFGQGTRLTVV.

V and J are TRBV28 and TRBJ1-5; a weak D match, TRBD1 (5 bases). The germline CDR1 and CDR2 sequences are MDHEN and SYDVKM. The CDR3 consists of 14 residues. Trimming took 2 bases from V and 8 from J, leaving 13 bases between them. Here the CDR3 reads CASSLGGRAKPQHF. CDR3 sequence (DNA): TGTGCCAGCAGTTTAGGGGGACGGGCAAAGCCCCAGCATTTT. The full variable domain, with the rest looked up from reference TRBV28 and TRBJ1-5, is DVKVTQSSRYLVKRTGEKVFLECVQDMDHENMFWYRQDPGLGLRLIYFSYDVKMKEKGDIPEGYSVSREKKERFSLILESASTNQTSMYLCASSLGGRAKPQHFGDGTRLSIL.

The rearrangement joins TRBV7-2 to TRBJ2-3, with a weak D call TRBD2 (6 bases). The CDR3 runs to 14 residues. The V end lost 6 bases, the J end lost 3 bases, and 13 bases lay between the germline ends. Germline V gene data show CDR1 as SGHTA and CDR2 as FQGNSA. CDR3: CASRSRGGTDTQYF. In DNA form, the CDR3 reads TGTGCCAGCAGATCACGCGGAGGGACAGATACGCAGTATTTT.

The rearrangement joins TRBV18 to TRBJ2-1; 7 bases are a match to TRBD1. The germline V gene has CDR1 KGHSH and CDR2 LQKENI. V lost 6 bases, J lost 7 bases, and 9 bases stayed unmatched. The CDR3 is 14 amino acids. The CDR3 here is CASSRPGQRNEQFF. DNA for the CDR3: TGTGCCAGCTCTCGGCCGGGACAGCGTAATGAGCAGTTCTTC.

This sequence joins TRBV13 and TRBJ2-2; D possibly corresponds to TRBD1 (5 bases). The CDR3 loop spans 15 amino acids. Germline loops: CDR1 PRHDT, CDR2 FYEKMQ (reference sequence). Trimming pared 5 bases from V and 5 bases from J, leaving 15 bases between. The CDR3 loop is CASSKNSQGTGELFF. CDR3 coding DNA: TGTGCCAGCAGCAAAAACAGCCAGGGTACCGGGGAGCTGTTTTTT.

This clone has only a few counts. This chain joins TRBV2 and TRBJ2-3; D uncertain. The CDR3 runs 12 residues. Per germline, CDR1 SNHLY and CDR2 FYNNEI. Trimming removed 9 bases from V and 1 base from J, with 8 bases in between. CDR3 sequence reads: CASAIGTDTQYF. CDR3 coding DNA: TGTGCCAGTGCTATTGGCACAGATACGCAGTATTTT.

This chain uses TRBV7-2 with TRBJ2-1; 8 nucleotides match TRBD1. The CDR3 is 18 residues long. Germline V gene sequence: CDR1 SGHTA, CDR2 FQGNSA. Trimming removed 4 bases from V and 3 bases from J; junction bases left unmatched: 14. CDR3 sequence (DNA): TGTGCCAGCAGCTCGATTCTGGGCGGGACAGGCAACTACAATGAGCAGTTCTTC. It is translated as CASSSILGGTGNYNEQFF.

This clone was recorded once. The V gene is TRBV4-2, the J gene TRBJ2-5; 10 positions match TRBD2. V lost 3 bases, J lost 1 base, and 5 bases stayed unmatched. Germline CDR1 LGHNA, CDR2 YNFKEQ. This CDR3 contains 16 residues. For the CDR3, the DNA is TGTGCCAGCAGCCACGGACTAGCGGAGGTCCAAGAGACCCAGTACTTC. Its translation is CASSHGLAEVQETQYF.

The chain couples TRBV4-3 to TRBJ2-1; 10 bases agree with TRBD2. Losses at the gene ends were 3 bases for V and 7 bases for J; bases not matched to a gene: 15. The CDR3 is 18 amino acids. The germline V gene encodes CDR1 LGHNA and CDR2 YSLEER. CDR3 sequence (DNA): TGCGCCAGCAGCCACTCAGAACCGGGACTAGCGTCCCCTAATGAGCAGTTCTTC. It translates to CASSHSEPGLASPNEQFF.

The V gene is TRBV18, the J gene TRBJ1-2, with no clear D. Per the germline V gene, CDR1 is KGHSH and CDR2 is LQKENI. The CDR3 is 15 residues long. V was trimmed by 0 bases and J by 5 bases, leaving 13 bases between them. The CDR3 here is CASSPPQAQSYGYTF. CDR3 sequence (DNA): TGTGCCAGCTCACCACCTCAGGCCCAGAGTTATGGCTACACCTTC.

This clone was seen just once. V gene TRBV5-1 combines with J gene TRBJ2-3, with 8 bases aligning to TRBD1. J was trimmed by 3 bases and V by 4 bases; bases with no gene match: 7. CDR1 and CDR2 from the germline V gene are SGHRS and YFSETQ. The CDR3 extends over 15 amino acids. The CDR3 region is CASSRDRPGTDTQYF. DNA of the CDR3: TGCGCCAGCAGCCGGGACAGGCCTGGGACAGATACGCAGTATTTT.

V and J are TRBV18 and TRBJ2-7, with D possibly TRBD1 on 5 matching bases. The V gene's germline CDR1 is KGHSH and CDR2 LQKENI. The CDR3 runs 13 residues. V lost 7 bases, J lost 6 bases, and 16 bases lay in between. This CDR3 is CASLPNQGPEQYF. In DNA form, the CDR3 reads TGTGCCAGCTTACCCAACCAGGGCCCCGAGCAGTACTTC.

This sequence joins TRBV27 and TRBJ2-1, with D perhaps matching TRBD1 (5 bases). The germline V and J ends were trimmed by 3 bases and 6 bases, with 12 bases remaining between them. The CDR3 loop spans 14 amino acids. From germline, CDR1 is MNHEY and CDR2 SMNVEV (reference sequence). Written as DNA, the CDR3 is TGTGCCAGCAGTTTTCAGGGATGGGGCAATGAGCAGTTCTTC. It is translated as CASSFQGWGNEQFF.

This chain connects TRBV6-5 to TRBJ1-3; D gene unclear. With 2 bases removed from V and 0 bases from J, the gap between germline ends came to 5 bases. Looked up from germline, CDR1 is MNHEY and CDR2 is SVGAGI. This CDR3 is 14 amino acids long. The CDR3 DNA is TGTGCCAGCAGTTACACGTACTCTGGAAACACCATATATTTT. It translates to CASSYTYSGNTIYF.